This T cell receptor (beta chain) was documented in a study of cytomegalovirus exposure and HLA in healthy donors. Study-wide background: Later, an analysis reported that the 120 or so validation repertoires had used the same platform as the approximately 660 first-cohort repertoires.

TCRdb's copy holds only in-frame clones and misses some; the assay was immunoSEQ multiplex PCR. The data hold over 200,000 clones, with 85% to 90% observed a single time. This CDR3 spans 14 amino acids. The V end lost 8 bases, the J end lost 3 bases, and 16 bases lay between the germline ends. In germline, CDR1 is ENHRY, CDR2 SYGVKD. The source is a woman under 30 in good health and CMV-seronegative. The sequencing input was PBMCs. This rearrangement joins TRBV10-3 to TRBJ1-1; TRBD1 might be the D (5 bases). As DNA, the CDR3 is TGTGCCATCCGGACAACGGGGAGGGACACTGAAGCTTTCTTT. Encoded protein: CAIRTTGRDTEAFF.